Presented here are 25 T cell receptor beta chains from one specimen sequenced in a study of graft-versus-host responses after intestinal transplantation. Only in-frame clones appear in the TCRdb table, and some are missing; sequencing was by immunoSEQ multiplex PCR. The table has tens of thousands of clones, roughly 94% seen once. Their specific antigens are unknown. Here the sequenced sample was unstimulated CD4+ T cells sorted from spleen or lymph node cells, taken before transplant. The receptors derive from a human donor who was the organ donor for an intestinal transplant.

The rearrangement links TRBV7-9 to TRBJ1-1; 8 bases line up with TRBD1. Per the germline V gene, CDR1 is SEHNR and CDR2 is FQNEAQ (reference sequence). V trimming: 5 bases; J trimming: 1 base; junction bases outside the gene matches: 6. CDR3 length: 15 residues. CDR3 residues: CASSGPTGANTEAFF. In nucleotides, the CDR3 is TGTGCCAGCAGCGGACCGACAGGGGCGAACACTGAAGCTTTCTTT.

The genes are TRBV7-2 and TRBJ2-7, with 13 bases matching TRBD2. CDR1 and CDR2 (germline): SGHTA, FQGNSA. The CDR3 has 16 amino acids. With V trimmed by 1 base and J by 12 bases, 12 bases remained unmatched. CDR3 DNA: TGTGCCAGCAGCTTAGTAGGACTAGCGGGGGCGGCCATACTGTACTTC. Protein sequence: CASSLVGLAGAAILYF.

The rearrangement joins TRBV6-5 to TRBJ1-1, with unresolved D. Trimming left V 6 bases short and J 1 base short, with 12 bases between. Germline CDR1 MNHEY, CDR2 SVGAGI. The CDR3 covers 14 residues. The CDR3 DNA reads TGTGCCAGCAGCCCGGAGGCAGGGAACACTGAAGCTTTCTTT. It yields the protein CASSPEAGNTEAFF.

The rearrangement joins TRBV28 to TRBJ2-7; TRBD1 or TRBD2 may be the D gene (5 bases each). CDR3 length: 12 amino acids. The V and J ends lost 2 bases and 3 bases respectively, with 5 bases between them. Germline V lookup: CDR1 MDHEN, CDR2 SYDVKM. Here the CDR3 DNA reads TGTGCCAGCAGTTTAGGGGGCTACGAGCAGTACTTC. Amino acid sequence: CASSLGGYEQYF.

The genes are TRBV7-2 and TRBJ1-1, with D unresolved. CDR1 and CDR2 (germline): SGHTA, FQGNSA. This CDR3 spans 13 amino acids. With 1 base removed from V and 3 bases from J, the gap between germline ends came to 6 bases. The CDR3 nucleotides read TGTGCCAGCAGCTTAGAGTCCCACACTGAAGCTTTCTTT. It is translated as CASSLESHTEAFF.

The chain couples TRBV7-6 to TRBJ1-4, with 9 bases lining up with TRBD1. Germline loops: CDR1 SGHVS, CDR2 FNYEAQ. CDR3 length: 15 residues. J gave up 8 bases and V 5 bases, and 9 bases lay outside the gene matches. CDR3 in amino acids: CASSVGQGNWEKLFF. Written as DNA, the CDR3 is TGTGCCAGCAGCGTCGGACAGGGGAATTGGGAAAAACTGTTTTTT.

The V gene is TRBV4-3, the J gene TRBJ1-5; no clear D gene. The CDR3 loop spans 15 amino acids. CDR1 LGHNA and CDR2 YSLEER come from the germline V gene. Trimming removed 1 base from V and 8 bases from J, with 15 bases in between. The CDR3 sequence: CASSQAKQPDKPQHF. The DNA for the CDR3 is TGCGCCAGCAGCCAAGCTAAACAACCAGATAAGCCCCAGCATTTT.

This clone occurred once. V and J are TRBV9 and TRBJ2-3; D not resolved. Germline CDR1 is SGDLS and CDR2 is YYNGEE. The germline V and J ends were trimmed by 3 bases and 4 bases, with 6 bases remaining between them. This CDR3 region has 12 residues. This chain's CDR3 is CASSANPDTQYF. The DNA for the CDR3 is TGTGCCAGCAGCGCGAATCCAGATACGCAGTATTTT.

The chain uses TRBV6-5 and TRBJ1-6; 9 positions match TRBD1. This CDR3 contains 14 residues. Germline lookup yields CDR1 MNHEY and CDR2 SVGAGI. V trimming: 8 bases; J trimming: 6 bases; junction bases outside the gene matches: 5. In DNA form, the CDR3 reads TGTGCCAGCCTGACAGGGGGTGGTAATTCACCCCTCCACTTT. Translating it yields CASLTGGGNSPLHF.

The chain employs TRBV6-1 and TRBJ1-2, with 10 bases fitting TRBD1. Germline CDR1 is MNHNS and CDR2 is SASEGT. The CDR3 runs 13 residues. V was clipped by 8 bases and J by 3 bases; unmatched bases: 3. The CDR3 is CASRDRGHYGYTF. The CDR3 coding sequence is TGTGCCAGCCGGGACAGGGGTCACTATGGCTACACCTTC.

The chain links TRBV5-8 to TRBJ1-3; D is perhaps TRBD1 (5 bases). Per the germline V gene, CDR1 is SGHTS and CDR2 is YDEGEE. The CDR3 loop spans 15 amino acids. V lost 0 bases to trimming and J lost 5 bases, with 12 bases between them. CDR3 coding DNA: TGTGCCAGCAGCTTGGTCTGGGGGTCGCGAAACACCATATATTTT. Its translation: CASSLVWGSRNTIYF.

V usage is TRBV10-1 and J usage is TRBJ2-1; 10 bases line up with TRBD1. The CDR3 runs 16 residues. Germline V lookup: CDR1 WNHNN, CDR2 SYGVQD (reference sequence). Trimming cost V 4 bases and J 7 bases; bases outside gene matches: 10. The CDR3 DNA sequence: TGCGCCAGCAGTGTAAGGCTGGACAGGGGGGGTAATGAGCAGTTCTTC. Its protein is CASSVRLDRGGNEQFF.

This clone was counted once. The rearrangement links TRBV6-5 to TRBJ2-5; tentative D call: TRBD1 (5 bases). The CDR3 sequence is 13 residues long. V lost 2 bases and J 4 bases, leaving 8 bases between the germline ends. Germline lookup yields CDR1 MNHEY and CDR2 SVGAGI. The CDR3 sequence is CASSYGRAETQYF. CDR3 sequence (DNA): TGTGCCAGCAGTTACGGCAGGGCAGAGACCCAGTACTTC.

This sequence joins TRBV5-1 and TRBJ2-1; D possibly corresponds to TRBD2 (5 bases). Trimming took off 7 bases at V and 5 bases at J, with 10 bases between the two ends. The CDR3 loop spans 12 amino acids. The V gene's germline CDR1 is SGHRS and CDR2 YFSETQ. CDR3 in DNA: TGCGCCAGCCGGGGTTCTGACAATGAGCAGTTCTTC. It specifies CASRGSDNEQFF.

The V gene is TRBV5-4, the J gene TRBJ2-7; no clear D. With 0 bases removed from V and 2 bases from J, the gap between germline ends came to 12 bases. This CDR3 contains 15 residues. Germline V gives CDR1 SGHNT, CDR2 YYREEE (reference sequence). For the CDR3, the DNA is TGTGCCAGCAGCTTGGCAGGTTACAGTACCTACGAGCAGTACTTC. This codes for CASSLAGYSTYEQYF.

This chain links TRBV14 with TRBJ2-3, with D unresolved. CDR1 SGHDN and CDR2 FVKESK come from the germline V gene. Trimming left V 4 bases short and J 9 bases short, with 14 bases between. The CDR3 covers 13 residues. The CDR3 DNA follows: TGTGCCAGCAGCCCTACGGCCCGCCACACGCAGTATTTT. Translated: CASSPTARHTQYF.

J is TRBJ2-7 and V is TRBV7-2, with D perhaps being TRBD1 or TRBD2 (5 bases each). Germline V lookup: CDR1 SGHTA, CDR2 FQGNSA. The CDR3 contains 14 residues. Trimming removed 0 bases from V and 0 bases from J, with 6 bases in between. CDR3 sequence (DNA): TGTGCCAGCAGCTTAGCGGGGGTCTCCTACGAGCAGTACTTC. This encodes CASSLAGVSYEQYF.

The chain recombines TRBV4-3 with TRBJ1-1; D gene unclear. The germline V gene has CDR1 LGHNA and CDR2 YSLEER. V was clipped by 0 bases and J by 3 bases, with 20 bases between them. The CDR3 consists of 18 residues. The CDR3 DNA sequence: TGCGCCAGCAGCCAAGATTTTTTCGTTGGCCAGGATTACACTGAAGCTTTCTTT. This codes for CASSQDFFVGQDYTEAFF.

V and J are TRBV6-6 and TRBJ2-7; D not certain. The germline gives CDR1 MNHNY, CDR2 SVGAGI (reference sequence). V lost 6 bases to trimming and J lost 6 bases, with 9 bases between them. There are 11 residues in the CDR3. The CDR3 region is CASSFRGEQYF. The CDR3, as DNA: TGTGCCAGCAGCTTTCGAGGCGAGCAGTACTTC.

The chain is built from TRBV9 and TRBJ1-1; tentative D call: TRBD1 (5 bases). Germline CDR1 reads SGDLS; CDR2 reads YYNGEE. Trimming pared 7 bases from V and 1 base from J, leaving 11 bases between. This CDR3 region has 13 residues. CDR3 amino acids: CASSGGWNTEAFF. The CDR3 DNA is TGTGCCAGCTCCGGGGGTTGGAACACTGAAGCTTTCTTT.

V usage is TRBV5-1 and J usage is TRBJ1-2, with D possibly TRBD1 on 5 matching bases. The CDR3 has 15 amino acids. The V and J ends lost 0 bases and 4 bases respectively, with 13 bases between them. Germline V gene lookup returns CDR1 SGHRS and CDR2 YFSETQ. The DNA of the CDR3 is TGCGCCAGCAGCTTGGCTCTAGGGGAAGGCTATGGCTACACCTTC. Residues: CASSLALGEGYGYTF.

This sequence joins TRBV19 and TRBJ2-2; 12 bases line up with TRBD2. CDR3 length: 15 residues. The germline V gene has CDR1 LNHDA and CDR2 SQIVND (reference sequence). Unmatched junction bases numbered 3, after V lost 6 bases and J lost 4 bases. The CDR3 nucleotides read TGTGCCAGTAGACCGGGACTAGCGGGCACCGGGGAGCTGTTTTTT. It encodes CASRPGLAGTGELFF.

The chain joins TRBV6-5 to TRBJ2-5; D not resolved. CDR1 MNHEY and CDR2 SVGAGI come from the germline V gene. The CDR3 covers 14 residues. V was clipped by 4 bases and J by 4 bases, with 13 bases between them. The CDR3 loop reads CASSSGFWRETQYF. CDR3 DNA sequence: TGTGCCAGCAGTTCCGGGTTCTGGAGAGAGACCCAGTACTTC.

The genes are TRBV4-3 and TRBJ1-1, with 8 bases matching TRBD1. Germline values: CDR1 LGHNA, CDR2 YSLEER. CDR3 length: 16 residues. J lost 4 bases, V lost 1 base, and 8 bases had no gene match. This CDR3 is CASSQVWVTGGTEAFF. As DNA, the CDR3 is TGCGCCAGCAGCCAAGTATGGGTCACAGGGGGCACTGAAGCTTTCTTT.

The CDR3 here is CASSQGGQANTEAFF. For the CDR3, the DNA is TGTGCCAGCAGCCAAGGAGGACAGGCAAACACTGAAGCTTTCTTT. The J gene is TRBJ1-1, the V gene TRBV4-2; TRBD1 agrees at 7 bases. This CDR3 has 15 amino acids. From germline, CDR1 is LGHNA and CDR2 YNFKEQ. Germline trimming cut 1 base from V and 2 bases from J; bases unmatched to any gene: 4.